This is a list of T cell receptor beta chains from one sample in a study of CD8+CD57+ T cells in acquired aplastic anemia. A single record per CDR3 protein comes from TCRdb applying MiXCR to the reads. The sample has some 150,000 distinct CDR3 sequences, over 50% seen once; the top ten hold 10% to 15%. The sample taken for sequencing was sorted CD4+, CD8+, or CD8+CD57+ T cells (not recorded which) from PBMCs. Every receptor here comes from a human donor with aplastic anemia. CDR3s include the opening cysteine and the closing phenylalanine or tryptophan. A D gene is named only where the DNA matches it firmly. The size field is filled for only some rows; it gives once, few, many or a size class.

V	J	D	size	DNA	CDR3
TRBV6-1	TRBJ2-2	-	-	TGTGCCAGCAGCCAAAGCCGCGGGCCCGGGAAGCTGTTTTTT	CASSQSRGPGKLFF
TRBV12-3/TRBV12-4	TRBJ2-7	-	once	TGTGCCAGCAGTTTCCCGGGGGCGGAGGAGCAGTACTTC	CASSFPGAEEQYF
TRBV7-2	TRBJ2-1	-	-	TGTGCCAGCTCACCGGGAGCGGAGCAGTTCTTC	CASSPGAEQFF
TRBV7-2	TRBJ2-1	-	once	TGTGCCACCAAGCTGACGGTTAACAATGAGCAGTTCTTC	CATKLTVNNEQFF
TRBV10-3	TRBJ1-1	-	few	TGTGCCATCAGTGAGTCGGGCGGGAGGAACACTGAAGCTTTCTTT	CAISESGGRNTEAFF
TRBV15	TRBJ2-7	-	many	TGTGCCACCAGCGCTACTCGGCTCACTAGCTCCTACGAGCAGTACTTC	CATSATRLTSSYEQYF
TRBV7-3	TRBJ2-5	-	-	TGTGCCAGCAGCTTAACCCCCACAGAGACCCAGTACTTC	CASSLTPTETQYF
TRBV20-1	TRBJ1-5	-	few	TGCAGTGCTAGCTACGCATACGGCAATCAGCCCCAGCATTTT	CSASYAYGNQPQHF
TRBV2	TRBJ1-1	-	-	TGTGCCAGCTTTCCAATGGGGGGTAGTTACACTGAAGCTTTCTTT	CASFPMGGSYTEAFF
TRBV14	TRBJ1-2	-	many	TGTGCCAGCAGCCCCGGTTGGGGCTATGGCTACACCTTC	CASSPGWGYGYTF
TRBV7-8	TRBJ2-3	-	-	TGTGCCAGCAGCCCCCTCGGGACGTACATCACAGATACGCAGTATTTT	CASSPLGTYITDTQYF
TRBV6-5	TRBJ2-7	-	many	TGTGCCAGCAGTTATGTGGCTAGCTCCTACGAGCAGTACTTC	CASSYVASSYEQYF
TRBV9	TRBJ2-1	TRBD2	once	TGTGCCAGCAGCTTAGGGACTAGCGGTTTCTACAATGAGCAGTTCTTC	CASSLGTSGFYNEQFF
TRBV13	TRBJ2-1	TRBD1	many	TGTGCCAGCAGCTTAGGAGGGACAGGGGGCCGGGAGCAGTTCTTC	CASSLGGTGGREQFF
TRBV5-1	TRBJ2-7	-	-	TGCGCCAGCAGCTTCGGGGGGCTCTCCTACGAGCAGTACTTC	CASSFGGLSYEQYF
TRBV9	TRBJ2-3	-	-	TGTGCCAGCAGCGCGTCCCCTCACCCGGGAGATACGCAGTATTTT	CASSASPHPGDTQYF
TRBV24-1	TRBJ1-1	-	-	TGTGCCACCTCTCAGGACCTGAACACTGAAGCTTTCTTT	CATSQDLNTEAFF
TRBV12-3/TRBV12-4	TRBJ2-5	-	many	TGTGCCAGCAGTGCCGGGGGAAGGAAAGAGACCCAGTACTTC	CASSAGGRKETQYF
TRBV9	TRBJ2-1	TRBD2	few	TGTGCCAGCAGCACAGGGACTAGCGGGGCCAATGAGCAGTTCTTC	CASSTGTSGANEQFF
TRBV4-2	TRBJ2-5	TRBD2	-	TGTGCCAGCAGCCAAGATTGGGTAGCGGGGCAAGAGACCCAGTACTTC	CASSQDWVAGQETQYF
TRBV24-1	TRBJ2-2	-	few	TGTGCCACCAGTGTTCCGGGACAACGGCTGTTTTTT	CATSVPGQRLFF
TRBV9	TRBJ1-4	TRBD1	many	TGTGCCAGCAGCGTAGACAGGGGGAGCGAAAAACTGTTTTTT	CASSVDRGSEKLFF
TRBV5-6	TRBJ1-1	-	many	TGTGCCAGCAGCTTGATCAACGAGAACACTGAAGCTTTCTTT	CASSLINENTEAFF
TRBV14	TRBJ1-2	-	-	TGTGCCAGCAGCCAAGATCTAATAGGGAGTGGCTACACCTTC	CASSQDLIGSGYTF
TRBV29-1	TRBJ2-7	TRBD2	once	TGCAGCGGAATAGCGGGGTCGCACTACGAGCAGTACTTC	CSGIAGSHYEQYF
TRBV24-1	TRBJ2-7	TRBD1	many	TGTGCCACCAGTCCCCACCCCGGGACAGGGGTTTACGAGCAGTACTTC	CATSPHPGTGVYEQYF
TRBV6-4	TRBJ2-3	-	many	TGTGCCAGCAGTGACGGGGGGGCCACAGATACGCAGTATTTT	CASSDGGATDTQYF
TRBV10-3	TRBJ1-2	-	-	TGTGCCATCAGTGAGTCGATGCGGGCTAACTATGGCTACACCTTC	CAISESMRANYGYTF
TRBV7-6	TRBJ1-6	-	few	TGTGCCAGCAGCTTGTCGGTAGAATCACCCCTCCACTTT	CASSLSVESPLHF
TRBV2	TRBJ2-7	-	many	TGTGCCAGCAGTGAATACAGAGGGGTCTACGAGCAGTACTTC	CASSEYRGVYEQYF
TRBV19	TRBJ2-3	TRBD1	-	TGTGCCAGTAGTTTAAGGCAGGGGGCAGATACGCAGTATTTT	CASSLRQGADTQYF
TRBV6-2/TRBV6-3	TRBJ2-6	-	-	TGTGCCAGTGGTAGGGAGTCTGGGGCCAACGTCCTGACTTTC	CASGRESGANVLTF
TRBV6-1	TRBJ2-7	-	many	TGTGCCAGCTTTTTTAACGAGCAGTACTTC	CASFFNEQYF
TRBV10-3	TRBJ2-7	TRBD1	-	TGTGCCATCAGTGAGTCGGGACAGGGTTACGAGCAGTACTTC	CAISESGQGYEQYF
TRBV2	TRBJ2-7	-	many	TGTGCCAGCAGTCCATACGAGCAGTACTTC	CASSPYEQYF
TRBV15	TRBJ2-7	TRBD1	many	TGTGCCACCAGCAAGGGACAGGTCCTCTACGAGCAGTACTTC	CATSKGQVLYEQYF
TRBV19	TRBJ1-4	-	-	TGTGCCAGTAGATGGGGCGGGAATGAAAAACTGTTTTTT	CASRWGGNEKLFF
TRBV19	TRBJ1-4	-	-	TGTGCCAGTAGTGTCGCCAGGGGATCTAATGAGAAACTGTTTTTT	CASSVARGSNEKLFF
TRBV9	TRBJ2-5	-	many	TGTGCCAGCAGCTCCCGGGGAGGGGGCGAGACCCAGTACTTC	CASSSRGGGETQYF
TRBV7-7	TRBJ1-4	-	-	TGTGCTAGCAGCTTAGGAAGGCGAAGAAAACTGTTTTTT	CASSLGRRRKLFF
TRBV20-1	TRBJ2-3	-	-	TGCAGTGCTCCCACCTCCCCCCCGACAGATACGCAGTATTTT	CSAPTSPPTDTQYF
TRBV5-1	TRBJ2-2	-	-	TGCGCCAGCAGCTTGGGGTCCTTCACCGGGGAGCTGTTTTTT	CASSLGSFTGELFF
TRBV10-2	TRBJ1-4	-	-	TGCGCCAGCAGTGATAAGGGGGGAACCTTGGAGAAACTGTTTTTT	CASSDKGGTLEKLFF
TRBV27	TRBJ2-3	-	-	TGTGCCAGCAGTTTATTTAGGGACACAGATACGCAGTATTTT	CASSLFRDTDTQYF
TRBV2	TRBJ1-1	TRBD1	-	TGTGCCAGCAGTTGGGACAGCGGTACTGAAGCTTTCTTT	CASSWDSGTEAFF
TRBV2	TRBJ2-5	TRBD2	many	TGTGCCAGCAGTGGACGGGGGGGTGGGGAGACCCAGTACTTC	CASSGRGGGETQYF
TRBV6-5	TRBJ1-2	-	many	TGTGCCAGCAGTTACGCGCAGGGCGGTAACTATGGCTACACCTTC	CASSYAQGGNYGYTF
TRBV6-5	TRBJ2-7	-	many	TGTGCCAGCAGTTCGCCTGACGGGGAGTACTCCTACGAGCAGTACTTC	CASSSPDGEYSYEQYF
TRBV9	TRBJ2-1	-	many	TGTGCCAGCAGGCCAGGGGGGGGCTTGGATGAGCAGTTCTTC	CASRPGGGLDEQFF
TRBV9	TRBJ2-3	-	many	TGTGCCAGCAGCGTAGGCGGGGCGGTAGGCACAGATACGCAGTATTTT	CASSVGGAVGTDTQYF
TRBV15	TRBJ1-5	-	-	TGTAGCAATCAGCCCCAGCATTTT	CSNQPQHF